This T cell receptor (beta chain) is drawn from a study of CD8+CD57+ T cells in acquired aplastic anemia. Genomic DNA served as template for TCR beta VDJ and CDR3 profiling. Each CDR3 protein gets one entry after TCRdb re-called the reads with MiXCR. Of about 54,000 distinct CDR3 sequences in the sample, around 57% were seen once. Trimming pared 4 bases from V and 5 bases from J, leaving 9 bases between. In germline, CDR1 is SGHRS, CDR2 YFSETQ. CDR3 length: 13 residues. The sequenced patients had an expansion of CD8+CD57+ cells seen by flow cytometry. The chain uses TRBV5-1 and TRBJ2-2, with a weak D call TRBD2 (5 bases). Sequenced sample: sorted CD4+, CD8+, or CD8+CD57+ T cells (not recorded which) from PBMCs. The receptor's source is a human donor with aplastic anemia. The CDR3 sequence is CASSISVTGELFF. The CDR3 region has the DNA TGCGCCAGCAGCATTAGCGTAACCGGGGAGCTGTTTTTT.